Presented here are 19 T cell receptor beta chains from one specimen sequenced in a study of identical twins. TCRdb passed the 5' RACE reads through MiXCR, listing each CDR3 protein once. Of 450,000 or so distinct CDR3 sequences detected, 14% appear once; the ten largest clones hold about 0.53%. This same sample was also part of a study on yellow fever vaccine responses in identical twins.

Sequencing was done on a sample of CD4+ T cells sorted from blood. These receptors were obtained from a young woman in good health.

The sample holds a few counts of this clonotype. This chain connects TRBV10-3 to TRBJ2-1, with TRBD1 as a possible D gene (8 bases). V lost 2 bases to trimming and J lost 8 bases, with 13 bases between them. The CDR3 runs to 14 residues. Germline CDR1 and CDR2: ENHRY and SYGVKD. CDR3 in DNA: TGTGCCATCAGTGAGGGACAGGGAGGGGATGAGCAGTTCTTC. Translation gives CAISEGQGGDEQFF.

This clonotype was counted only a few times. This chain uses TRBV7-9 with TRBJ2-1; 8 bases map to TRBD1. In germline, CDR1 is SEHNR, CDR2 FQNEAQ (reference sequence). V was clipped by 5 bases and J by 11 bases; unmatched bases: 5. The CDR3 spans 12 residues. Here the CDR3 DNA reads TGTGCCAGCAGCCCACGGACAGGGAAGCAGTTCTTC. Translation gives CASSPRTGKQFF.

This clonotype was found a few times. This sequence joins TRBV5-1 and TRBJ1-1, with D unresolved. Germline V gives CDR1 SGHRS, CDR2 YFSETQ. V was cut by 0 bases and J by 6 bases, with 12 bases left in between. The CDR3 sequence is 14 residues long. For the CDR3, the DNA is TGCGCCAGCAGCTTGGTCCCACAAACCCCTGAAGCTTTCTTT. Translating it yields CASSLVPQTPEAFF.

The J gene is TRBJ2-1, the V gene TRBV6-4; TRBD2 agrees at 9 bases. The CDR3 spans 13 residues. The V gene end was trimmed by 3 bases and the J gene end by 9 bases; junction bases not matched to a gene: 3. Germline loops: CDR1 MRHNA, CDR2 SNTAGT. This CDR3 is CASSERGGLEQFF. CDR3 DNA sequence: TGTGCCAGCAGTGAGCGGGGGGGCCTTGAGCAGTTCTTC.

This clonotype was seen more than once but under ten times. The chain joins TRBV19 to TRBJ2-7, with 9 bases lining up with TRBD2. Per the germline V gene, CDR1 is LNHDA and CDR2 is SQIVND (reference sequence). J lost 7 bases, V lost 3 bases, and 4 bases had no gene match. CDR3 length: 13 residues. The CDR3 region has the DNA TGTGCCAGTAGTATTCCGGGACTAGCTGAGCAGTACTTC. This translates into CASSIPGLAEQYF.

The chain has TRBV10-3 and TRBJ2-1; 8 bases agree with TRBD1. Germline CDR1 is ENHRY and CDR2 is SYGVKD. The ends lost 7 bases at V and 7 bases at J; junction bases unmatched: 12. The CDR3 consists of 15 residues. The CDR3 region has the DNA TGTGCCATCACTGGACAGGGACCCGACTTTAATGAGCAGTTCTTC. It yields the protein CAITGQGPDFNEQFF.

The genes are TRBV7-6 and TRBJ2-1; 10 bases match TRBD1. The CDR3 is 15 residues long. V lost 4 bases and J lost 6; bases outside the gene matches: 6. Germline lookup yields CDR1 SGHVS and CDR2 FNYEAQ. CDR3 residues: CASSSSGTGVNEQFF. In DNA, the CDR3 is TGTGCCAGCAGCTCGTCCGGGACAGGGGTCAATGAGCAGTTCTTC.

This clonotype came up a few times. The chain couples TRBV20-1 to TRBJ2-7; TRBD2 matches at 11 bases. V shed 6 bases, J shed 1 base, and the junction held 8 bases outside the gene matches. The CDR3 contains 15 residues. CDR1 is DFQATT, CDR2 SNEGSKA, per germline (reference sequence). CDR3 nucleotides: TGCAGTGCAGCGCGTCTAGCGGGAGGATCCTACGAGCAGTACTTC. Protein sequence: CSAARLAGGSYEQYF.

The V and J genes are TRBV6-5 and TRBJ2-1, with D perhaps TRBD1 (5 bases). V gave up 0 bases and J gave up 7 bases, with 13 bases separating them. The CDR3 is made up of 15 amino acids. Germline lookup yields CDR1 MNHEY and CDR2 SVGAGI. This chain's CDR3 is CASSYSQGRGNEQFF. The DNA of the CDR3 is TGTGCCAGCAGTTACTCCCAGGGAAGGGGAAATGAGCAGTTCTTC.

This clonotype was found a few times. A junction end diverges from the germline sequence, so it may reflect a read error. The chain employs TRBV7-2 and TRBJ2-7; 7 nucleotides match TRBD1. Germline-derived CDR1 and CDR2 are SGHTA and FQGNSA. This CDR3 has 12 amino acids. CDR3 region: CASNLQGREQYF. The DNA of the CDR3 is TGTGCCAGCAACTTACAGGGGCGGGAGCAGTACTTC.

This clonotype appeared many times. This chain joins TRBV29-1 and TRBJ1-6; D perhaps matches TRBD1 (6 bases). Germline CDR1 SQVTM, CDR2 ANQGSEA. Trimming removed 6 bases at V and 9 bases at J, with 21 bases between. The CDR3 is made up of 15 amino acids. CDR3 loop: CSVSEQGLGGSPLHF. The DNA for the CDR3 is TGCAGCGTGTCAGAGCAGGGGTTGGGCGGTTCACCCCTCCACTTT.

A few counts support this clonotype. This rearrangement joins TRBV3-1 to TRBJ2-1, with TRBD1 as a possible D gene (6 bases). CDR1 and CDR2 from the germline V gene are LGHDT and YNNKEL (reference sequence). The CDR3 length is 13 residues. V lost 4 bases and J lost 6, with 10 bases in between. CDR3 in DNA: TGTGCCAGCAGCCGGGACACCGCCAATGAGCAGTTCTTC. Its translation: CASSRDTANEQFF.

V gene TRBV7-9 combines with J gene TRBJ2-1, with 7 bases fitting TRBD1. V shed 1 base and J 5 bases; nucleotides not matched to a gene: 11. The CDR3 has 17 amino acids. Germline values: CDR1 SEHNR, CDR2 FQNEAQ (reference sequence). The CDR3 sequence is CASSLDVGQPGDNEQFF. The DNA of the CDR3 is TGTGCCAGCAGCTTAGACGTGGGACAGCCTGGGGACAATGAGCAGTTCTTC.

This rearrangement joins TRBV10-2 to TRBJ2-1, with D possibly TRBD2 on 6 matching bases. Per the germline V gene, CDR1 is WSHSY and CDR2 is SAAADI. V dropped 6 bases and J dropped 6 bases, with 15 bases sitting between them. The CDR3 has 14 amino acids. The CDR3 DNA reads TGCGCCAGCAGCCCGGGACTCATCGCCAATGAGCAGTTCTTC. This translates into CASSPGLIANEQFF.

The chain has TRBV7-2 and TRBJ1-5; no reliable D call. Germline V gene data show CDR1 as SGHTA and CDR2 as FQGNSA. Trimming pared 2 bases from V and 5 bases from J, leaving 7 bases between. This CDR3 region has 13 residues. CDR3 loop: CASSLKEDQPQHF. CDR3 DNA: TGTGCCAGCAGCTTAAAAGAGGATCAGCCCCAGCATTTT.

This clonotype was recorded many times. The genes are TRBV3-1 and TRBJ1-2; D is perhaps TRBD1 (5 bases). Between the trimmed V and J ends, which lost 4 bases and 5 bases, there was a span of 17 bases. This CDR3 contains 15 residues. Germline V CDR1 and CDR2: LGHDT, YNNKEL (reference sequence). CDR3 sequence (DNA): TGTGCCAGCAGCCTCAAAGCGGGGGAAGGTTATGGCTACACCTTC. Amino acid sequence: CASSLKAGEGYGYTF.

This clonotype came up a few times. The junction shows a germline mismatch at one end, possibly a read error. V is TRBV12-3 or TRBV12-4 and J is TRBJ2-2, with D unresolved. The CDR3 has 16 amino acids. CDR3 region: CASSLVIGLNTGELFF. CDR3 coding DNA: TGTGCCAGCAGCTTAGTTATAGGCCTTAACACCGGGGAGCTGTTTTTT.

This clonotype was detected only a few times. The rearrangement links TRBV2 to TRBJ2-1, with 8 bases lining up with TRBD2. Germline V lookup: CDR1 SNHLY, CDR2 FYNNEI. The CDR3 contains 12 residues. Trimming cost V 8 bases and J 14 bases; bases outside gene matches: 11. The CDR3 loop reads CASELAGIGKFF. The CDR3 nucleotides are TGTGCCAGCGAATTAGCGGGAATAGGGAAGTTCTTC.

The CDR3 region has the DNA TGCGCCAGCAGCCCACCTTGGGACAGGTGGCCGAACACCGGGGAGCTGTTTTTT. Translation gives CASSPPWDRWPNTGELFF. This rearrangement joins TRBV4-1 to TRBJ2-2; 8 nucleotides align to TRBD1. The germline gives CDR1 MGHRA, CDR2 YSYEKL. V lost 4 bases to trimming and J lost 0 bases; unmatched junction nucleotides: 10. CDR3 size: 18 residues.